This T cell receptor (beta chain) comes out of a study of blood T cells in healthy people across ages. Study results and caveats: Researchers report that TCR beta diversity correlated strongly with naive T cell percentage.

Regarding this clonotype: The antigen is not known.

PCR was performed a second time for roughly 6 to 12 cycles using a sample-barcoded 5' primer and a J-beta primer mix. Using its own MiXCR run on the 5' RACE reads, TCRdb lists one record per CDR3 protein. The top ten hold approximately 7% of the sample, which has about 1.4 million distinct CDR3 sequences, 55% to 75% seen once. This sequence was found in a man younger than 30 in good health. Sequencing was done on a sample of blood.

The CDR3: CASSLRDFTVDEQFF. CDR3 in DNA: TGTGCCAGCAGCTTACGGGACTTCACGGTGGATGAGCAGTTCTTC. This chain uses TRBV7-9 with TRBJ2-1; tentatively, D is TRBD2 (6 bases). Germline assignment: CDR1 SEHNR and CDR2 FQNEAQ (reference sequence). V gave up 2 bases and J gave up 8 bases, with 16 bases separating them. CDR3 length: 15 residues. The full variable domain, completed using reference TRBV7-9 and TRBJ2-1, is DTGVSQNPRHKITKRGQNVTFRCDPISEHNRLYWYRQTLGQGPEFLTYFQNEAQLEKSRLLSDRFSAERPKGSFSTLEIQRTEQGDSAMYLCASSLRDFTVDEQFFGPGTRLTVL.